These 22 T cell receptor beta chains came from one sample sequenced in a study of cytomegalovirus exposure and HLA in healthy donors. Sequenced by immunoSEQ multiplex PCR; TCRdb stores in-frame clones only, minus some. The table lists 110,000 to 150,000 clones, approximately 94% of them singletons. Sequenced: PBMCs. The source is a man aged 18 to 35 in good health and CMV-seropositive.

The chain is built from TRBV18 and TRBJ1-4; D may be TRBD1 (5 bases). CDR1 is KGHSH, CDR2 LQKENI, per germline. Trimming removed 3 bases from V and 8 bases from J, with 16 bases in between. The length of the CDR3 is 15 residues. CDR3 DNA sequence: TGTGCCAGCTCACCCCCGCGGGGGGACGGAGAAAAACTGTTTTTT. Translation gives CASSPPRGDGEKLFF. The full variable domain, its missing parts supplied by reference TRBV18 and TRBJ1-4, is NAGVMQNPRHLVRRRGQEARLRCSPMKGHSHVYWYRQLPEEGLKFMVYLQKENIIDESGMPKERFSAEFPKEGPSILRIQQVVRGDSAAYFCASSPPRGDGEKLFFGSGTQLSVL.

The chain has TRBV5-1 and TRBJ1-2, with a tentative D call TRBD1 (5 bases). The ends were cut back, 7 bases at V and 2 bases at J, with 12 bases in the middle. The CDR3 is made up of 13 amino acids. CDR1 is SGHRS and CDR2 is YFSETQ in the germline V gene. CDR3 sequence (DNA): TGCGCCAGCGGATCGACAGCAAACTATGGCTACACCTTC. It codes for CASGSTANYGYTF.

The genes are TRBV5-1 and TRBJ2-3; perhaps TRBD1 as D (5 bases). The CDR3 has 14 amino acids. CDR1 SGHRS and CDR2 YFSETQ come from the germline V gene. Trimming stripped 0 bases from V and 2 bases from J, with 7 bases between. CDR3 nucleotide sequence: TGCGCCAGCAGCTTGGGACAGACCACAGATACGCAGTATTTT. It yields the protein CASSLGQTTDTQYF.

The count of this clone is one. The chain recombines TRBV6-1 with TRBJ1-2; the D is unclear. Trimming shortened V by 3 bases and J by 8 bases, and 4 bases separated the two germline ends. The CDR3 has 10 amino acids. Germline CDR1 MNHNS, CDR2 SASEGT. The DNA of the CDR3 is TGTGCCAGCAGTGAGCGGGGCTACACCTTC. It translates to CASSERGYTF.

This clone was detected only once. This chain links TRBV28 with TRBJ2-3; TRBD2 aligns across 8 bases. This CDR3 spans 18 amino acids. Germline V gene data show CDR1 as MDHEN and CDR2 as SYDVKM. Trimming took 3 bases from V and 0 from J; bases not matched to a gene: 11. This chain's CDR3 is CASSFQSETSVSTDTQYF. The CDR3 region has the DNA TGTGCCAGCAGTTTCCAATCCGAGACTAGCGTAAGCACAGATACGCAGTATTTT.

The chain uses TRBV28 and TRBJ1-1; no firm D call. The CDR3 consists of 14 residues. V was clipped by 7 bases and J by 3 bases, with 15 bases between them. Germline CDR1 and CDR2: MDHEN and SYDVKM. CDR3 nucleotide sequence: TGTGCCAGCACCCCCCCGTGGGCTTACACTGAAGCTTTCTTT. This codes for CASTPPWAYTEAFF.

The V call is TRBV7-2, the J call TRBJ1-5, with 9 positions matching TRBD1. Germline trimming cut 1 base from V and 4 bases from J; bases unmatched to any gene: 5. Germline V gives CDR1 SGHTA, CDR2 FQGNSA. CDR3 length: 16 residues. CDR3 residues: CASSLGGQGWNQPQHF. The CDR3 DNA sequence: TGTGCCAGCAGCTTAGGGGGACAGGGTTGGAATCAGCCCCAGCATTTT.

The chain has TRBV28 and TRBJ2-7; 9 bases are shared with TRBD2. Germline CDR1 is MDHEN and CDR2 is SYDVKM. The ends lost 2 bases at V and 7 bases at J; junction bases unmatched: 3. The CDR3 sequence is 13 residues long. CDR3 sequence: CASSLAGGFEQYF. As DNA, the CDR3 is TGTGCCAGCAGTTTAGCGGGAGGGTTTGAGCAGTACTTC.

The chain couples TRBV6-6 to TRBJ2-7; 7 bases line up with TRBD2. V lost 5 bases and J lost 5; bases outside the gene matches: 15. Germline-derived CDR1 and CDR2 are MNHNY and SVGAGI (reference sequence). This CDR3 contains 16 residues. Here the CDR3 reads CASSIPSAGVKNEQYF. CDR3 sequence (DNA): TGTGCCAGCAGTATCCCCTCGGCGGGAGTAAAGAACGAGCAGTACTTC.

V and J are TRBV5-1 and TRBJ2-2; TRBD1 matches 7 bases. V lost 0 bases to trimming and J lost 5 bases; unmatched junction nucleotides: 4. The germline gives CDR1 SGHRS, CDR2 YFSETQ. The CDR3 consists of 15 residues. CDR3 nucleotide sequence: TGCGCCAGCAGCTTGGAGACAGGGTCGACCGGGGAGCTGTTTTTT. As protein: CASSLETGSTGELFF. Full variable domain (rest looked up from reference TRBV5-1 and TRBJ2-2): KAGVTQTPRYLIKTRGQQVTLSCSPISGHRSVSWYQQTPGQGLQFLFEYFSETQRNKGNFPGRFSGRQFSNSRSEMNVSTLELGDSALYLCASSLETGSTGELFFGEGSRLTVL.

This clone was seen just once. The chain combines TRBV28 with TRBJ2-5; 8 bases are a match to TRBD1. The V and J ends lost 5 bases and 5 bases, in that order; junction bases with no gene match: 7. Per germline, CDR1 MDHEN and CDR2 SYDVKM. The CDR3 covers 14 residues. CDR3 DNA: TGTGCCAGCAGTGGACAGGGAGCCCTTGAGACCCAGTACTTC. As protein: CASSGQGALETQYF.

The chain uses TRBV28 and TRBJ2-7; possible D gene TRBD2, 6 bases. The V and J ends lost 6 bases and 4 bases respectively, with 22 bases between them. This CDR3 has 16 residues. From germline, CDR1 is MDHEN and CDR2 SYDVKM. The CDR3 reads CASRSTGTGTSYEQYF. In nucleotides, the CDR3 is TGTGCCAGCAGGTCCACCGGGACTGGTACTTCTTACGAGCAGTACTTC. The full variable domain, with the rest looked up from reference TRBV28 and TRBJ2-7, is DVKVTQSSRYLVKRTGEKVFLECVQDMDHENMFWYRQDPGLGLRLIYFSYDVKMKEKGDIPEGYSVSREKKERFSLILESASTNQTSMYLCASRSTGTGTSYEQYFGPGTRLTVT.

This clone was found once. This chain links TRBV5-4 with TRBJ2-7, with 7 bases lining up with TRBD1. Unmatched junction bases numbered 10, after V lost 3 bases and J lost 7 bases. From germline, CDR1 is SGHNT and CDR2 YYREEE (reference sequence). The CDR3 is 14 amino acids. Here the CDR3 reads CASSSRDSSLEQYF. The CDR3 DNA reads as TGTGCCAGCAGCTCCCGGGACAGTTCACTTGAGCAGTACTTC.

The chain has TRBV4-1 and TRBJ2-1; 7 positions agree with TRBD1. Germline V lookup: CDR1 MGHRA, CDR2 YSYEKL. The CDR3 is 15 residues long. V was clipped by 6 bases and J by 8 bases; unmatched bases: 13. The CDR3 sequence is CASRRIGGEVDEQFF. Written as DNA, the CDR3 is TGCGCCAGCAGAAGGATAGGGGGCGAGGTCGATGAGCAGTTCTTC.

This clone was picked up a small number of times. This chain links TRBV19 with TRBJ1-1; D call uncertain. Germline-derived CDR1 and CDR2 are LNHDA and SQIVND (reference sequence). Trimming shortened V by 7 bases and J by 5 bases, and 11 bases separated the two germline ends. This CDR3 contains 12 residues. The CDR3 nucleotides are TGTGCCAGTATTAATTGGAGGACTGAAGCTTTCTTT. Its protein product is CASINWRTEAFF.

This sequence joins TRBV4-1 and TRBJ1-2; 9 bases agree with TRBD1. CDR1 and CDR2 from the germline V gene are MGHRA and YSYEKL. The ends lost 0 bases at V and 4 bases at J; junction bases unmatched: 9. The CDR3 extends over 17 amino acids. The CDR3 bases are TGCGCCAGCAGCCAAGATCTGGAGACAGGGGGTCCCTATGGCTACACCTTC. It translates to CASSQDLETGGPYGYTF.

V usage is TRBV18 and J usage is TRBJ2-2, with 8 bases lining up with TRBD1. Trimming cost V 3 bases and J 2 bases; bases outside gene matches: 5. Germline V gives CDR1 KGHSH, CDR2 LQKENI. The CDR3 totals 16 residues. The CDR3 sequence is CASSPRQGTNTGELFF. CDR3 coding DNA: TGTGCCAGCTCACCTCGACAGGGGACAAACACCGGGGAGCTGTTTTTT.

This chain joins TRBV10-3 and TRBJ2-7, with D possibly matching TRBD1 (5 bases). V lost 4 bases, J lost 6 bases, and 16 bases lay in between. Germline V gene lookup returns CDR1 ENHRY and CDR2 SYGVKD. This CDR3 contains 14 residues. The CDR3 loop is CAISGTQTVSEQYF. CDR3 DNA sequence: TGTGCCATCAGTGGCACCCAGACAGTTAGCGAGCAGTACTTC.

The chain combines TRBV7-9 with TRBJ2-7, with TRBD1 matching 10 bases. The CDR3 consists of 15 residues. CDR1 and CDR2 from the germline V gene are SEHNR and FQNEAQ (reference sequence). J was trimmed by 3 bases and V by 5 bases; bases with no gene match: 7. CDR3 nucleotides: TGTGCCAGCAGCGCTCCGGGACAGGGGTTCTACGAGCAGTACTTC. This encodes CASSAPGQGFYEQYF.

The chain combines TRBV27 with TRBJ1-4; TRBD1 might be the D (6 bases). Germline V CDR1 and CDR2: MNHEY, SMNVEV (reference sequence). V lost 3 bases to trimming and J lost 8 bases, with 16 bases between them. This CDR3 comprises 15 residues. This CDR3 is CASSLSAGVGEKLFF. As DNA, the CDR3 is TGTGCCAGCAGTTTGTCGGCAGGGGTCGGGGAAAAACTGTTTTTT.

This sequence joins TRBV10-3 and TRBJ2-7; 11 positions match TRBD1. J lost 5 bases, V lost 11 bases, and 11 bases had no gene match. The germline V gene encodes CDR1 ENHRY and CDR2 SYGVKD. This CDR3 has 14 amino acids. Here the CDR3 reads CASKGGQGEHEQYF. The CDR3 region has the DNA TGTGCCTCGAAAGGGGGACAGGGGGAACACGAGCAGTACTTC.

This chain uses TRBV7-9 with TRBJ2-5, with 11 bases matching TRBD2. Germline CDR1 and CDR2: SEHNR and FQNEAQ (reference sequence). This CDR3 is built from 17 residues. Losses at the gene ends were 4 bases for V and 5 bases for J; bases not matched to a gene: 12. The DNA of the CDR3 is TGTGCCAGCAGCTCCCTAGTGGTAGCGGGAGGGCCCGAGACCCAGTACTTC. It is translated as CASSSLVVAGGPETQYF.